This entry is about one T cell receptor beta chain. Profiled with immunoSEQ multiplex PCR; TCRdb holds only in-frame clones, not every one. The sample yields hundreds of thousands of clones, approximately 83% seen once. This record belongs to a study of cytomegalovirus exposure and HLA in healthy donors. This CDR3 has 18 residues. In germline, CDR1 is SGHRS, CDR2 YFSETQ. Trimming removed 0 bases at V and 5 bases at J, with 24 bases between. Separate from the roughly 700-subject first cohort, the approximately 120-subject validation cohort was the one that the donors belonged to. This receptor was obtained from a woman aged 25 to 39 in good health and CMV-seropositive. The chain uses TRBV5-1 and TRBJ2-7; possible D gene TRBD2, 6 bases. The sequencing input was PBMCs. Written as DNA, the CDR3 is TGCGCCAGCAGCTTGGCCTGGGAATTAGGGGAGGTAGGAGACGAGCAGTACTTC. Its translation: CASSLAWELGEVGDEQYF.